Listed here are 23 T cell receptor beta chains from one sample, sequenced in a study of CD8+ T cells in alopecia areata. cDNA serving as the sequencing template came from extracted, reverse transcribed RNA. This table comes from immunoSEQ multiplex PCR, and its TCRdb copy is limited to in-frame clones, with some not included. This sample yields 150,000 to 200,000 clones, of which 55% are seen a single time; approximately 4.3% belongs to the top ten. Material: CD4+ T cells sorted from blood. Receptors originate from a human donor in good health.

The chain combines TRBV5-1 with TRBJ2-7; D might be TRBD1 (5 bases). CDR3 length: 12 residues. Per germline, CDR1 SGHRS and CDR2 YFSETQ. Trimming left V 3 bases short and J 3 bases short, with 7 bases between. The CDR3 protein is CASSSDSYEQYF. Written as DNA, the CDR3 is TGCGCCAGCAGCTCTGACAGCTACGAGCAGTACTTC.

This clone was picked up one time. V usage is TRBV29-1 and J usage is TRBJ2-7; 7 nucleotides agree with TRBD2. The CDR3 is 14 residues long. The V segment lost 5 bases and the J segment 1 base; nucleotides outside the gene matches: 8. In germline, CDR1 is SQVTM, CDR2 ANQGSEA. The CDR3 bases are TGCAGCGTTCGGGAGGCATTTTCTTCCTACGAGCAGTACTTC. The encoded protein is CSVREAFSSYEQYF.

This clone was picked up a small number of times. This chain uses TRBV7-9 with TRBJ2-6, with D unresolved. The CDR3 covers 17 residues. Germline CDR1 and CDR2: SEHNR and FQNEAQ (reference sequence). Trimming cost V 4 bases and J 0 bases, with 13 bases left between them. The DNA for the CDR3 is TGTGCCAGCAGCTCAATGCCAGGACCCTCTGGGGCCAACGTCCTGACTTTC. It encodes CASSSMPGPSGANVLTF.

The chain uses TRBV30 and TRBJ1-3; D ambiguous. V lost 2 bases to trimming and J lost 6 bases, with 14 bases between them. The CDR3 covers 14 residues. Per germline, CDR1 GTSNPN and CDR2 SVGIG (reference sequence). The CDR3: CAWSRVGGENTIYF. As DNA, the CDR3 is TGTGCCTGGAGTCGCGTCGGCGGGGAAAACACCATATATTTT.

In DNA form, the CDR3 reads TGCAGCGTTGGATTCCGGGACAGGGGGAACATTCAGTACTTC. Translated: CSVGFRDRGNIQYF. J is TRBJ2-4 and V is TRBV29-1; 11 bases map to TRBD1. This CDR3 is built from 14 residues. Germline-derived CDR1 and CDR2 are SQVTM and ANQGSEA. Trimming cost V 4 bases and J 7 bases; bases outside gene matches: 6. Variable domain in full (rest from reference TRBV29-1 and TRBJ2-4): SAVISQKPSRDICQRGTSLTIQCQVDSQVTMMFWYRQQPGQSLTLIATANQGSEATYESGFVIDKFPISRPNLTFSTLTVSNMSPEDSSIYLCSVGFRDRGNIQYFGAGTRLSVL.

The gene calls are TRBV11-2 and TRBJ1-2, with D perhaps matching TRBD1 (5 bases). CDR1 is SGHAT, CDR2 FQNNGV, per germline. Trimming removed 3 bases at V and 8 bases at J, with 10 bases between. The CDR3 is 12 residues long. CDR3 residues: CASSFNGDGYTF. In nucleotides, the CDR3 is TGTGCCAGCAGCTTTAACGGGGACGGCTACACCTTC.

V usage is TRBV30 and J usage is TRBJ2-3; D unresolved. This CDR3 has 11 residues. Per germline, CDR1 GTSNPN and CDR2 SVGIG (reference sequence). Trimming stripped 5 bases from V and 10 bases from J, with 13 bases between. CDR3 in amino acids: CAWGLDGPQYF. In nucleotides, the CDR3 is TGTGCCTGGGGGTTGGACGGGCCGCAGTATTTT.

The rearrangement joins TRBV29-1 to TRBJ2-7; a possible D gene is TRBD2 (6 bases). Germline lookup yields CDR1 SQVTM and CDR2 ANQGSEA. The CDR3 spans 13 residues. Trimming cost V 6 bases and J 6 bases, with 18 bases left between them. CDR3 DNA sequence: TGCAGCGTCCAGCGCATGGAGGGGACCGAGCAGTACTTC. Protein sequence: CSVQRMEGTEQYF.

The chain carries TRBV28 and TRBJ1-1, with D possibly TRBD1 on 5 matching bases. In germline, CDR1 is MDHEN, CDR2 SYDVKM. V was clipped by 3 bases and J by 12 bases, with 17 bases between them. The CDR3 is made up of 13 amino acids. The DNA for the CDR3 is TGTGCCAGCAGTTTGGTGGGGCCCGGGCGATCTTTCTTT. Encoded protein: CASSLVGPGRSFF.

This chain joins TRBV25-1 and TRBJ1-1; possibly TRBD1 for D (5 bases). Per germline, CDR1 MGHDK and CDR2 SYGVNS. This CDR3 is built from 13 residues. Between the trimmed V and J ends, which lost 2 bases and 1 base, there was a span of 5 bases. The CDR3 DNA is TGTGCCAGCAGTGAACAGGGGAACACTGAAGCTTTCTTT. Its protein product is CASSEQGNTEAFF.

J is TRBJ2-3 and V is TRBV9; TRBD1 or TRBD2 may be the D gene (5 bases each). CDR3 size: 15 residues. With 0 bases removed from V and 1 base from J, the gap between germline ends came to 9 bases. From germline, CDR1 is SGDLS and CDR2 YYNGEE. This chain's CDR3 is CASSVGGKRTDTQYF. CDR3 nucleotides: TGTGCCAGCAGCGTAGGGGGGAAGCGCACAGATACGCAGTATTTT.

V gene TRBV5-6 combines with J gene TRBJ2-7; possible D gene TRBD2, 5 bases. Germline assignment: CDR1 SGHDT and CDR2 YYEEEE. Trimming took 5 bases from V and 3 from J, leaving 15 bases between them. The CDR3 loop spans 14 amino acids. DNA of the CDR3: TGTGCCAGCAGGGTACTAGACGGCCGCTACGAGCAGTACTTC. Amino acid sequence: CASRVLDGRYEQYF. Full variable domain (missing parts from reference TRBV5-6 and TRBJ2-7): DAGVTQSPTHLIKTRGQQVTLRCSPKSGHDTVSWYQQALGQGPQFIFQYYEEEERQRGNFPDRFSGHQFPNYSSELNVNALLLGDSALYLCASRVLDGRYEQYFGPGTRLTVT.

The CDR3 nucleotides are TGTGCCAGCGGCGGCTTGGGACTAGCAGGCGTCGGCGAGCAGTACTTC. It encodes CASGGLGLAGVGEQYF. J is TRBJ2-7 and V is TRBV7-2, with TRBD2 matching 9 bases. V lost 8 bases to trimming and J lost 6 bases; unmatched junction nucleotides: 17. The CDR3 loop spans 16 amino acids. Germline V gene lookup returns CDR1 SGHTA and CDR2 FQGNSA.

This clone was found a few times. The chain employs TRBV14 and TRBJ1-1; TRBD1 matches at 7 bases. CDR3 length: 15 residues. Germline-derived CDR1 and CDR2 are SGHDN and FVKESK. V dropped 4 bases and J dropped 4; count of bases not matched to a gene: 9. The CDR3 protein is CASSRRTGHRTEAFF. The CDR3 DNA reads TGTGCCAGCAGCCGAAGGACAGGACATCGCACTGAAGCTTTCTTT.

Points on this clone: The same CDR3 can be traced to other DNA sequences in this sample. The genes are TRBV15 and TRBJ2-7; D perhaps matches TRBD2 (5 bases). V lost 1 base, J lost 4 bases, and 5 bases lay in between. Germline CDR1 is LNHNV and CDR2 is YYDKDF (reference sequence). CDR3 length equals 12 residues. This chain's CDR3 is CATSRGGYEQYF. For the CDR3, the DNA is TGTGCCACCAGCAGAGGAGGGTACGAGCAGTACTTC. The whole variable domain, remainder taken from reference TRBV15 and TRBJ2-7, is DAMVIQNPRYQVTQFGKPVTLSCSQTLNHNVMYWYQQKSSQAPKLLFHYYDKDFNNEADTPDNFQSRRPNTSFCFLDIRSPGLGDTAMYLCATSRGGYEQYFGPGTRLTVT.

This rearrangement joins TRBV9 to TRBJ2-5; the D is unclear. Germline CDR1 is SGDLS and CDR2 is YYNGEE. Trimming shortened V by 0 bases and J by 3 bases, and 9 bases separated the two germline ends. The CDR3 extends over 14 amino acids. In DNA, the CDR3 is TGTGCCAGCAGCGTAGGGGGAAACGAAGAGACCCAGTACTTC. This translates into CASSVGGNEETQYF.

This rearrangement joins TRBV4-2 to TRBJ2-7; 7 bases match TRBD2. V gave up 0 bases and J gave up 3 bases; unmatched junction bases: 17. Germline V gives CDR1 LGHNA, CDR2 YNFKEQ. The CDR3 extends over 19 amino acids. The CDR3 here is CASSQDGAALAELSYEQYF. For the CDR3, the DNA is TGTGCCAGCAGCCAAGATGGGGCTGCGCTAGCGGAGCTTAGCTACGAGCAGTACTTC.

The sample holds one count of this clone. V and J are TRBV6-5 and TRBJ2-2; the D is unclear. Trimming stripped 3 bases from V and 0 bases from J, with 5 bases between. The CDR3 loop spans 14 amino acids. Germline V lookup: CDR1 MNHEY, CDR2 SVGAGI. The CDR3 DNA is TGTGCCAGCAGTTATACTACGAACACCGGGGAGCTGTTTTTT. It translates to CASSYTTNTGELFF.

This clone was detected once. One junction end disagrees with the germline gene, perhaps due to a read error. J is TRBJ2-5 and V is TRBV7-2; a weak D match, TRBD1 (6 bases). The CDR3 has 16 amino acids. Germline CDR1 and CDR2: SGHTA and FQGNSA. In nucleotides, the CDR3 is TGTGCCAGCAGCCACTTGGATTTTTGGGGACAAGAAACCCAGTACTTC. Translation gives CASSHLDFWGQETQYF.

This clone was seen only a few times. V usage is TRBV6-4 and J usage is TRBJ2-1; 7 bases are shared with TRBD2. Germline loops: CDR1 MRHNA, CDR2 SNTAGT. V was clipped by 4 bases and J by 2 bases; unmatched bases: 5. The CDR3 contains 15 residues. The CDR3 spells CASSVKLAAYNEQFF. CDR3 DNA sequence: TGTGCCAGCAGTGTGAAGCTAGCGGCCTACAATGAGCAGTTCTTC.

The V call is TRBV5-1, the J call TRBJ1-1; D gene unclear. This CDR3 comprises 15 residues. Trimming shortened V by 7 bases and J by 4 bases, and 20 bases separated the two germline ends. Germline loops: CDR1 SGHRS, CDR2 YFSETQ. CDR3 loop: CASRRMSGALTEAFF. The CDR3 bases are TGCGCCAGCCGGCGTATGTCAGGCGCCCTCACTGAAGCTTTCTTT.

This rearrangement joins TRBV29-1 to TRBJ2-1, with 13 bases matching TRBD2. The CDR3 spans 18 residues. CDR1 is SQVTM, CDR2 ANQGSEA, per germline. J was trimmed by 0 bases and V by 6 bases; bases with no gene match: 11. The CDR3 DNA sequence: TGCAGCGTCCGACTAGCGGGAGGAGGCCCCCACTCCTACAATGAGCAGTTCTTC. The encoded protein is CSVRLAGGGPHSYNEQFF.

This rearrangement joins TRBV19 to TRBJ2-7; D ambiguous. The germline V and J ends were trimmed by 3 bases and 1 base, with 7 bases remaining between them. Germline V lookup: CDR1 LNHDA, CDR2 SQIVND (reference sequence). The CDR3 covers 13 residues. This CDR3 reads CASSIQESYEQYF. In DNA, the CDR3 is TGTGCCAGTAGTATTCAGGAGTCCTACGAGCAGTACTTC. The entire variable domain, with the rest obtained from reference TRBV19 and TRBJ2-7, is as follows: DGGITQSPKYLFRKEGQNVTLSCEQNLNHDAMYWYRQDPGQGLRLIYYSQIVNDFQKGDIAEGYSVSREKKESFPLTVTSAQKNPTAFYLCASSIQESYEQYFGPGTRLTVT.